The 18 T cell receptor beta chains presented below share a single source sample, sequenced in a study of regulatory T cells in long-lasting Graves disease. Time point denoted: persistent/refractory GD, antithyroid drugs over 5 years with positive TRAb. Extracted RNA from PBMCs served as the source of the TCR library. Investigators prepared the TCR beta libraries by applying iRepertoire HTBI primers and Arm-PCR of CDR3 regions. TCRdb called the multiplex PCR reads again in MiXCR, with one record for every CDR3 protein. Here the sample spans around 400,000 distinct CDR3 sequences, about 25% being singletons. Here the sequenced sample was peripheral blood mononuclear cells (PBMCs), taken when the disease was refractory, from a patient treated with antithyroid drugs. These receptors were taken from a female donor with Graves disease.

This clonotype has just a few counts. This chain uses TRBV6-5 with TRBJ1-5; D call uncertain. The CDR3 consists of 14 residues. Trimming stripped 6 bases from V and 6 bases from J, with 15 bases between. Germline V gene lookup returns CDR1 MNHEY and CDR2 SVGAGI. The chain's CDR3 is CASRYPGRFQPQHF. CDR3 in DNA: TGTGCCAGCAGATACCCTGGGAGGTTTCAGCCCCAGCATTTT.

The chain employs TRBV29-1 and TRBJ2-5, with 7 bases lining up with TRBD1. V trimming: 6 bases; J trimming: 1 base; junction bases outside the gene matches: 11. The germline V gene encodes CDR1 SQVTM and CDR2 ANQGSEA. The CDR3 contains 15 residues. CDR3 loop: CSVDGDRGAQETQYF. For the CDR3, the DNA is TGCAGCGTCGATGGGGACAGAGGGGCCCAAGAGACCCAGTACTTC.

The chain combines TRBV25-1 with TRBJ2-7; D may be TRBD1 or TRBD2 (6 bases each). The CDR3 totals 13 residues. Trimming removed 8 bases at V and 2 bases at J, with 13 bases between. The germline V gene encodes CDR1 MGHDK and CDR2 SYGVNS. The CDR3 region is CASGGDTTYEQYF. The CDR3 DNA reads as TGTGCCAGCGGCGGGGACACCACCTACGAGCAGTACTTC.

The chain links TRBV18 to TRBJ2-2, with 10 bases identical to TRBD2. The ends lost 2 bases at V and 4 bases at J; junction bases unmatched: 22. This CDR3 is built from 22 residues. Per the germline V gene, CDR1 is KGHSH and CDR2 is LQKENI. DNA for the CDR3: TGTGCCAGCTCACCAATTTCTCCTAGCGGGAGACCAACCCATGGGAGCACCGGGGAGCTGTTTTTT. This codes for CASSPISPSGRPTHGSTGELFF.

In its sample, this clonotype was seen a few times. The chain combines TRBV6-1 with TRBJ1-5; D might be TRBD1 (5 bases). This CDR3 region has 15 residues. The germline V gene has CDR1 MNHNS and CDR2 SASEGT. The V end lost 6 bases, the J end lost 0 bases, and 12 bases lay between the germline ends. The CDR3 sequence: CASSTRGASNQPQHF. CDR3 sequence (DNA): TGTGCCAGCAGCACGCGAGGGGCTAGCAATCAGCCCCAGCATTTT.

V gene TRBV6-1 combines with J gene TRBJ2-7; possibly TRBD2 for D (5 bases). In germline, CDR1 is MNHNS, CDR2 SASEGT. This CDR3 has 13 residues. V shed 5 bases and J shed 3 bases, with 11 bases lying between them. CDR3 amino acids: CASSTRAYYEQYF. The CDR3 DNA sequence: TGTGCCAGCAGTACGAGGGCGTACTACGAGCAGTACTTC.

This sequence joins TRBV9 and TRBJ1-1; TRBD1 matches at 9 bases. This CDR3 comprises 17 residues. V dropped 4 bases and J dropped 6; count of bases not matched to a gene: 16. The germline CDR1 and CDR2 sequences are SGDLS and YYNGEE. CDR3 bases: TGTGCCAGCAGCCCCGGACAGGGGCCTCCATCTCTCTCTGAAGCTTTCTTT. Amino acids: CASSPGQGPPSLSEAFF. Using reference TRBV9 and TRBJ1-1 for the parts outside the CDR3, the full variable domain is DSGVTQTPKHLITATGQRVTLRCSPRSGDLSVYWYQQSLDQGLQFLIQYYNGEERAKGNILERFSAQQFPDLHSELNLSSLELGDSALYFCASSPGQGPPSLSEAFFGQGTRLTVV.

The CDR3 region is CSATRGLAGETQYF. For the CDR3, the DNA is TGCAGTGCTACTCGAGGACTAGCGGGGGAGACCCAGTACTTC. The chain joins TRBV20-1 to TRBJ2-5, with 12 bases lining up with TRBD2. Germline V CDR1 and CDR2: DFQATT, SNEGSKA (reference sequence). The CDR3 runs to 14 residues. The V and J ends lost 4 bases and 5 bases, in that order; junction bases with no gene match: 5.

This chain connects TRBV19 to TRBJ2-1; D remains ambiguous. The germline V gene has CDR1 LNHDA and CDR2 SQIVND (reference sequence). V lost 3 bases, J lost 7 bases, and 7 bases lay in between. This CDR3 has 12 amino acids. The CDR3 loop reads CASSILENEQFF. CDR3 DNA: TGTGCCAGTAGTATCCTAGAGAATGAGCAGTTCTTC.

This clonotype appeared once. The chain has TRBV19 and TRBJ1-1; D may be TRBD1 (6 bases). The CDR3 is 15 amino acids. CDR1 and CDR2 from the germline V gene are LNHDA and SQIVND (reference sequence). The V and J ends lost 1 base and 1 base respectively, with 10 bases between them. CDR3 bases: TGTGCCAGTAGTATAGTCATGGACAGGAACACTGAAGCTTTCTTT. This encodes CASSIVMDRNTEAFF.

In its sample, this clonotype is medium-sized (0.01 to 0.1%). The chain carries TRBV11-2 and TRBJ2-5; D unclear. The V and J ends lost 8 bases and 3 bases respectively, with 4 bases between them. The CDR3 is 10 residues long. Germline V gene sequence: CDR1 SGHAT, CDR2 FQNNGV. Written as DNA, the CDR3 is TGTGCCAGCCAGAAAGAGACCCAGTACTTC. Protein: CASQKETQYF.

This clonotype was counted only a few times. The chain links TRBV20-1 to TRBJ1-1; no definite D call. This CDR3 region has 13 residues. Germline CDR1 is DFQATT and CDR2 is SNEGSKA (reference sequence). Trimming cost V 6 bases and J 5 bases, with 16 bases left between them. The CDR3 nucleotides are TGCAGTGCCGCAGGTTCGGGTAAAACTGAAGCTTTCTTT. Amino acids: CSAAGSGKTEAFF.

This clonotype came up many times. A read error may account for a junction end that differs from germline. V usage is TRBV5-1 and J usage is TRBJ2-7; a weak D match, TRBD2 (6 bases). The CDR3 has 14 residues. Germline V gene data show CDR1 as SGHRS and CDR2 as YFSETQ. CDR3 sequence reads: CASSLEGSSYEQYF. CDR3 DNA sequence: TGTGCCAGCAGTTTGGAGGGGTCCTCCTACGAGCAGTACTTC.

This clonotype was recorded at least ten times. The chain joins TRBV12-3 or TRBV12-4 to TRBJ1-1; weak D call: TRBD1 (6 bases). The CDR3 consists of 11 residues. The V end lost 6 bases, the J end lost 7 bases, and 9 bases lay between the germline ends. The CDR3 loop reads CASSRTVEAFF. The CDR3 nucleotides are TGTGCCAGCAGCCGGACAGTTGAAGCTTTCTTT.

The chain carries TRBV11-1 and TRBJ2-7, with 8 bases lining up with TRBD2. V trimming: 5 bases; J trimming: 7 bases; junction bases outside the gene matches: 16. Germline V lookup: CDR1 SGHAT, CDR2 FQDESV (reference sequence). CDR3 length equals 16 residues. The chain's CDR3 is CASSRRASGRSEEQYF. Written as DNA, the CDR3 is TGTGCCAGCAGCCGGAGGGCCAGCGGGAGATCAGAAGAGCAGTACTTC.

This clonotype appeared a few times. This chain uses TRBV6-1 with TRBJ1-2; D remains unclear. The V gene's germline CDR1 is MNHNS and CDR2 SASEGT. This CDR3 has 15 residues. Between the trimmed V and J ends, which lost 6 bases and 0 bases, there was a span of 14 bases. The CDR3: CASRRMEEANYGYTF. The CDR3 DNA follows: TGTGCCAGCAGGCGAATGGAAGAAGCTAACTATGGCTACACCTTC.

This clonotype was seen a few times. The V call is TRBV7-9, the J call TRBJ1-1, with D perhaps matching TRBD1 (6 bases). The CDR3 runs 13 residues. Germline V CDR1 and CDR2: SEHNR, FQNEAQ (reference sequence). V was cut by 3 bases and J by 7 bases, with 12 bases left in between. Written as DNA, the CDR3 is TGTGCCAGCAGCTTTCCGGGGGGCAGTGAAGCTTTCTTT. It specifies CASSFPGGSEAFF.

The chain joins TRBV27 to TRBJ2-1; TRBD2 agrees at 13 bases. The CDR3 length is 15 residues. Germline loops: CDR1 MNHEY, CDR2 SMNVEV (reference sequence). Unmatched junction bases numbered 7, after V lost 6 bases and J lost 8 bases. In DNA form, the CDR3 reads TGTGCCAGCAGCTGGACTAGCGGGAGTATATATGAGCAGTTCTTC. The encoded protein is CASSWTSGSIYEQFF.